A selection of T cell receptor beta chains follows, all from one sample in a study of T cells after yellow fever vaccination. Each CDR3 protein is one row after TCRdb ran MiXCR on the 5' RACE reads. This table has around 46,000 distinct CDR3 sequences, roughly 7.1% appearing once. The sample here was CD8+ T cells not binding an NS4B(214-222) dextramer, sorted from PBMCs, taken 45 days after the yellow fever booster vaccination. Receptors originate from a man younger than 45 who received the YFV17D yellow fever vaccine. Each CDR3 is given with its conserved first and last residue. The order of the fields is J gene, V gene, clone size, CDR3 protein. Part of the rows lack a size; the others show once, few, many or a class for expanded clones.

j_gene: TRBJ2-7; v_gene: TRBV5-6; abundance: few; CDR3aa: CASSSPDRVRGYEQYF
j_gene: TRBJ2-7; v_gene: TRBV7-8; abundance: many; CDR3aa: CASSFYRTYEQYF
j_gene: TRBJ2-2; v_gene: TRBV14; abundance: many; CDR3aa: CASSQVVTVQSLLSSGELFF
j_gene: TRBJ2-5; v_gene: TRBV12-3/TRBV12-4; abundance: .; CDR3aa: CASSSRTIWETQYF
j_gene: TRBJ2-1; v_gene: TRBV29-1; abundance: many; CDR3aa: CSVEGQGEASGNPEQFF
j_gene: TRBJ1-1; v_gene: TRBV6-2/TRBV6-3; abundance: many; CDR3aa: CASSYSTGFSEAFF
j_gene: TRBJ2-2; v_gene: TRBV6-6; abundance: .; CDR3aa: CASSPTEELFF
j_gene: TRBJ1-2; v_gene: TRBV27; abundance: many; CDR3aa: CASRGTGGDYGYTF
j_gene: TRBJ2-4; v_gene: TRBV2; abundance: many; CDR3aa: CASSEGVGEDIQYF
j_gene: TRBJ2-7; v_gene: TRBV20-1; abundance: many; CDR3aa: CSARTAYEQYF
j_gene: TRBJ1-1; v_gene: TRBV6-1; abundance: many; CDR3aa: CASRPGGSNTEAFF
j_gene: TRBJ2-5; v_gene: TRBV7-9; abundance: many; CDR3aa: CASSLDYYRGLQETQYF
j_gene: TRBJ2-6; v_gene: TRBV6-5; abundance: few; CDR3aa: CASRRGGSGANVLTF
j_gene: TRBJ1-2; v_gene: TRBV25-1; abundance: many; CDR3aa: CASSELEPPNGYTF
j_gene: TRBJ1-2; v_gene: TRBV29-1; abundance: many; CDR3aa: CSFAGTGLAGYTF
j_gene: TRBJ1-2; v_gene: TRBV4-3; abundance: many; CDR3aa: CASSQEGQGNYGYTF
j_gene: TRBJ2-1; v_gene: TRBV3-1; abundance: .; CDR3aa: CASTKRLGTSGNNEQFF
j_gene: TRBJ1-1; v_gene: TRBV6-6; abundance: few; CDR3aa: CASLAGQNTEAFF
j_gene: TRBJ2-5; v_gene: TRBV20-1; abundance: many; CDR3aa: CSANRDRQQETQYF
j_gene: TRBJ1-2; v_gene: TRBV5-5; abundance: .; CDR3aa: CASSLVEWETGVGYTF
j_gene: TRBJ2-1; v_gene: TRBV3-1; abundance: many; CDR3aa: CASSRVVEYNEQFF
j_gene: TRBJ1-5; v_gene: TRBV28; abundance: many; CDR3aa: CASSSALYQPQHF
j_gene: TRBJ2-7; v_gene: TRBV10-2; abundance: many; CDR3aa: CASMVGLHEQYF
j_gene: TRBJ2-3; v_gene: TRBV28; abundance: many; CDR3aa: CASSRGLADTQYF
j_gene: TRBJ1-6; v_gene: TRBV4-3; abundance: many; CDR3aa: CASSQDSNSPLHF
j_gene: TRBJ1-2; v_gene: TRBV12-3/TRBV12-4; abundance: .; CDR3aa: CASSLALWEVGYTF
j_gene: TRBJ2-3; v_gene: TRBV9; abundance: many; CDR3aa: CASSVDWTTDTDTQYF
j_gene: TRBJ2-1; v_gene: TRBV6-2/TRBV6-3; abundance: many; CDR3aa: CASSYGPDEQFF
j_gene: TRBJ2-2; v_gene: TRBV27; abundance: many; CDR3aa: CASSLVNPGLTGELFF
j_gene: TRBJ2-3; v_gene: TRBV10-2; abundance: many; CDR3aa: CASSESRGESADTQYF
j_gene: TRBJ2-4; v_gene: TRBV11-2; abundance: .; CDR3aa: CASSPREALNGIQYF
j_gene: TRBJ2-6; v_gene: TRBV20-1; abundance: many; CDR3aa: CSVSPAYSGANVLTF
j_gene: TRBJ1-1; v_gene: TRBV6-8; abundance: many; CDR3aa: CATCLDGNTEAFF
j_gene: TRBJ2-1; v_gene: TRBV7-9; abundance: .; CDR3aa: CASSLAGQNEQFF
j_gene: TRBJ2-2; v_gene: TRBV27; abundance: .; CDR3aa: CASGLAGGGTGELFF
j_gene: TRBJ2-5; v_gene: TRBV6-5; abundance: many; CDR3aa: CASSYSGTEQETQYF
j_gene: TRBJ2-1; v_gene: TRBV9; abundance: .; CDR3aa: CARLPAGEYNEQFF
j_gene: TRBJ2-1; v_gene: TRBV15; abundance: many; CDR3aa: CATSILRTATEQFF
j_gene: TRBJ2-1; v_gene: TRBV11-2; abundance: many; CDR3aa: CASSLRVGTSGLEQFF
j_gene: TRBJ2-5; v_gene: TRBV7-6; abundance: many; CDR3aa: CASSLWPSAGDQETQYF
j_gene: TRBJ1-2; v_gene: TRBV27; abundance: many; CDR3aa: CASSLVAGGSGYTF
j_gene: TRBJ2-5; v_gene: TRBV11-2; abundance: many; CDR3aa: CASSLYSSGETQYF